A single TCR beta chain is shown here with its context. Assay used: immunoSEQ multiplex PCR; TCRdb lists only in-frame clones, some missing. The sample consists of 150,000 to 200,000 clones, around 87% of them appearing once. The data originate from a study of control samples from healthy donors and cancer patients. The CDR3 sequence is 14 residues long. V gave up 3 bases and J gave up 9 bases, with 15 bases separating them. CDR1 is LGHDT, CDR2 YNNKEL, per germline (reference sequence). Specimen: blood. This chain uses TRBV3-1 (or the pseudogene TRBV3-2) with TRBJ1-5; D might be TRBD1 (5 bases). This sequence originates from a woman aged 50 to 65 in good health. This CDR3 is CASSQGGRGRPQHF. The DNA for the CDR3 is TGTGCCAGCAGCCAGGGAGGGAGGGGACGGCCCCAGCATTTT.